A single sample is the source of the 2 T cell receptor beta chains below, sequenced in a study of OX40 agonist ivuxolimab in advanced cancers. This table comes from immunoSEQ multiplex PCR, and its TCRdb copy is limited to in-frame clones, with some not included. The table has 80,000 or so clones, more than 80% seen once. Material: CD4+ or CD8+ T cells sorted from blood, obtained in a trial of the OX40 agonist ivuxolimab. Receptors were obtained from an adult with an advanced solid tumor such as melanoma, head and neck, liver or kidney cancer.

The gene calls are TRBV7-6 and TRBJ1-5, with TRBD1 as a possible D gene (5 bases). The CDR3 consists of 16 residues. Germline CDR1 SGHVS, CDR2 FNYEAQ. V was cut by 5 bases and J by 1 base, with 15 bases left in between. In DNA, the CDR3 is TGTGCCAGCAGCCCCACCCGGGACGGGAGCAATCAGCCCCAGCATTTT. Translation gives CASSPTRDGSNQPQHF.

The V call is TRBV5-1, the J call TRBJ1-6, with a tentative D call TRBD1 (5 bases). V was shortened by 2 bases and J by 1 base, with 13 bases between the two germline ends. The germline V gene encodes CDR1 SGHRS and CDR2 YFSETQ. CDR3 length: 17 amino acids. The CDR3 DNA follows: TGCGCCAGCAGCTTCACCATGGGGGGTTCCTATAATTCACCCCTCCACTTT. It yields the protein CASSFTMGGSYNSPLHF.